The 20 T cell receptor beta chains presented below share a single source sample, sequenced in a study of shared clonotypes between healthy human individuals. Data came from immunoSEQ multiplex PCR; TCRdb stores just in-frame clones and leaves some out. The sample has about 480,000 clones; 60% to 80% are singletons. The sample comprised PBMCs. These TCRs come from a woman in her forties in good health. Some clones in this sample may be carry-over from other donors' samples.

As concerns this clone: It differs at one base from a far larger clone, so likely a read error. CDR3 nucleotides: TGTGCCAGCGCCCAAGCGGGAGTCTACGAGCAGTACTTC. Translating gives CASAQAGVYEQYF. The chain has TRBV14 and TRBJ2-7, with TRBD2 identical over 8 bases. This CDR3 comprises 13 residues. J was trimmed by 3 bases and V by 8 bases; bases with no gene match: 6. Per germline, CDR1 SGHDN and CDR2 FVKESK.

V usage is TRBV6-6 and J usage is TRBJ2-1; 11 bases map to TRBD2. The V gene end was trimmed by 5 bases and the J gene end by 6 bases; junction bases not matched to a gene: 3. CDR3 length equals 14 residues. The V gene's germline CDR1 is MNHNY and CDR2 SVGAGI (reference sequence). The CDR3 loop is CASSEGTSGNEQFF. The CDR3 DNA reads TGTGCCAGCAGTGAGGGGACTAGCGGCAATGAGCAGTTCTTC.

This clone was recorded a few times. The chain couples TRBV20-1 to TRBJ2-7; TRBD1 might be the D (6 bases). Germline V CDR1 and CDR2: DFQATT, SNEGSKA (reference sequence). Trimming removed 3 bases from V and 6 bases from J, with 9 bases in between. There are 11 residues in the CDR3. CDR3 nucleotides: TGCAGTGCTAGTGCCAGGGGCGAGCAGTACTTC. It encodes CSASARGEQYF.

The chain carries TRBV11-1 and TRBJ2-7; perhaps TRBD2 as D (5 bases). This CDR3 comprises 16 residues. V shed 1 base and J shed 4 bases, with 17 bases lying between them. In germline, CDR1 is SGHAT, CDR2 FQDESV (reference sequence). The CDR3 reads CASSLEVTGIAYEQYF. The CDR3 nucleotides read TGTGCCAGCAGCTTAGAGGTAACGGGGATTGCGTACGAGCAGTACTTC.

The rearrangement uses TRBV7-6 and TRBJ2-1, with 8 bases lining up with TRBD1. The germline CDR1 and CDR2 sequences are SGHVS and FNYEAQ. There are 15 residues in the CDR3. V lost 2 bases, J lost 7 bases, and 7 bases stayed unmatched. DNA of the CDR3: TGTGCCAGCAGCTTATCTCAGGGGGCGGGTAATGAGCAGTTCTTC. Translation: CASSLSQGAGNEQFF.

The V gene is TRBV6-6, the J gene TRBJ1-1; possibly TRBD1 for D (6 bases). The V and J ends lost 2 bases and 1 base respectively, with 11 bases between them. CDR3 length: 15 residues. CDR1 is MNHNY and CDR2 is SVGAGI in the germline V gene (reference sequence). The CDR3 loop reads CASSYLGGGNTEAFF. The CDR3 DNA is TGTGCCAGCAGTTACCTGGGGGGCGGGAACACTGAAGCTTTCTTT.

The rearrangement joins TRBV18 to TRBJ2-7; TRBD1 agrees at 9 bases. The V segment lost 6 bases and the J segment 3 bases; nucleotides outside the gene matches: 9. This CDR3 region has 15 residues. CDR1 is KGHSH and CDR2 is LQKENI in the germline V gene. This CDR3 reads CASSAGTGYYYEQYF. In DNA, the CDR3 is TGTGCCAGCTCGGCGGGGACAGGGTACTACTACGAGCAGTACTTC.

This sequence joins TRBV18 and TRBJ2-3; D is uncertain. The germline V and J ends were trimmed by 2 bases and 0 bases, with 9 bases remaining between them. The germline V gene encodes CDR1 KGHSH and CDR2 LQKENI. This CDR3 region has 15 residues. CDR3 sequence reads: CASSPMSTSTDTQYF. The DNA for the CDR3 is TGTGCCAGCTCACCAATGAGCACTAGCACAGATACGCAGTATTTT.

This rearrangement joins TRBV2 to TRBJ2-6, with unresolved D. Trimming took 9 bases from V and 0 from J, leaving 3 bases between them. Germline lookup yields CDR1 SNHLY and CDR2 FYNNEI. The CDR3 loop spans 12 amino acids. The CDR3 DNA sequence: TGTGCCAGTCGCTCTGGGGCCAACGTCCTGACTTTC. This gives the protein CASRSGANVLTF.

V is TRBV11-2 and J is TRBJ2-4; D is unresolved. Germline V lookup: CDR1 SGHAT, CDR2 FQNNGV. This CDR3 comprises 11 residues. Trimming removed 6 bases from V and 4 bases from J, with 4 bases in between. The CDR3, as DNA: TGTGCCAGCAGTATAAAAAACATTCAGTACTTC. It translates to CASSIKNIQYF. The entire variable domain, with the rest obtained from reference TRBV11-2 and TRBJ2-4, is as follows: EAGVAQSPRYKIIEKRQSVAFWCNPISGHATLYWYQQILGQGPKLLIQFQNNGVVDDSQLPKDRFSAERLKGVDSTLKIQPAKLEDSAVYLCASSIKNIQYFGAGTRLSVL.

The chain employs TRBV9 and TRBJ2-5; D ambiguous. V was pared by 0 bases and J by 5 bases, with 11 bases between. Germline-derived CDR1 and CDR2 are SGDLS and YYNGEE. The CDR3 consists of 14 residues. The CDR3 sequence is CASSVANSLETQYF. In DNA form, the CDR3 reads TGTGCCAGCAGCGTAGCTAATAGTCTGGAGACCCAGTACTTC.

This chain joins TRBV19 and TRBJ2-3; D perhaps matches TRBD2 (6 bases). The CDR3 is made up of 15 amino acids. In germline, CDR1 is LNHDA, CDR2 SQIVND (reference sequence). The V end lost 1 base, the J end lost 2 bases, and 10 bases lay between the germline ends. The CDR3 region has the DNA TGTGCCAGTAGTATAGCGGGAGCGTTCACAGATACGCAGTATTTT. Translating it yields CASSIAGAFTDTQYF.

As to this clone: With a far larger clone one base away, a read error is the likely cause. J is TRBJ1-2 and V is TRBV7-8, with 10 positions matching TRBD1. From germline, CDR1 is SGHVS and CDR2 FQNEAQ. The CDR3 is 14 amino acids. The CDR3 DNA is TGTGCCAGCGGCTTAGTAGGACAGGGGGATGGCTACACCTTC. It is translated as CASGLVGQGDGYTF.

V gene TRBV7-2 combines with J gene TRBJ2-7; 10 nucleotides agree with TRBD1. The CDR3 is 15 residues long. Losses at the gene ends were 1 base for V and 5 bases for J; bases not matched to a gene: 5. Germline V lookup: CDR1 SGHTA, CDR2 FQGNSA. The CDR3 here is CASSLGTGGRDEQYF. The CDR3 nucleotides read TGTGCCAGCAGCTTAGGGACAGGGGGTAGGGACGAGCAGTACTTC.

The rearrangement uses TRBV28 and TRBJ1-4, with 8 bases that match TRBD1. Trimming removed 6 bases from V and 8 bases from J; junction bases left unmatched: 11. CDR1 is MDHEN, CDR2 SYDVKM, per germline. The length of the CDR3 is 15 residues. Here the CDR3 reads CASSRIGQGGEKLFF. CDR3 nucleotide sequence: TGTGCCAGCAGCCGCATCGGACAGGGTGGGGAAAAACTGTTTTTT.

The rearrangement links TRBV11-2 to TRBJ2-7; 7 bases fit TRBD1. Trimming removed 3 bases from V and 2 bases from J; junction bases left unmatched: 7. The CDR3 is made up of 15 amino acids. Germline-derived CDR1 and CDR2 are SGHAT and FQNNGV. The CDR3 is CASSLTLGQTYEQYF. For the CDR3, the DNA is TGTGCCAGCAGCTTGACATTGGGACAGACCTACGAGCAGTACTTC.

V usage is TRBV6-5 and J usage is TRBJ2-2; possible D gene TRBD2, 5 bases. Per germline, CDR1 MNHEY and CDR2 SVGAGI. With 0 bases removed from V and 8 bases from J, the gap between germline ends came to 7 bases. The CDR3 loop spans 13 amino acids. CDR3 sequence (DNA): TGTGCCAGCAGTTACTCGAGGGTAGGGGAGCTGTTTTTT. Its translation is CASSYSRVGELFF.

This chain links TRBV5-4 with TRBJ2-1; 7 bases are shared with TRBD2. The CDR3 runs 17 residues. CDR1 and CDR2 from the germline V gene are SGHNT and YYREEE (reference sequence). The trim removed 4 bases at V and 8 bases at J, leaving 18 bases unmatched. CDR3 in DNA: TGTGCCAGCAGCCCTAGCGGAACAGACTCCTGGGGGGATGAGCAGTTCTTC. This sequence encodes CASSPSGTDSWGDEQFF.

The chain carries TRBV7-6 and TRBJ2-5; 9 bases map to TRBD1. V was clipped by 5 bases and J by 4 bases; unmatched bases: 8. The germline gives CDR1 SGHVS, CDR2 FNYEAQ. The CDR3 totals 15 residues. This CDR3 reads CASSPGDRAGETQYF. DNA of the CDR3: TGTGCCAGCAGCCCCGGGGACAGGGCGGGAGAGACCCAGTACTTC.

The DNA of the CDR3 is TGTGCCAGCAGTAGAGGGGAACCCCACACAGATACGCAGTATTTT. Its translation: CASSRGEPHTDTQYF. V usage is TRBV6-6 and J usage is TRBJ2-3; D is possibly TRBD1 or TRBD2 (5 bases each). V was cut by 5 bases and J by 2 bases, with 14 bases left in between. This CDR3 is built from 15 residues. The germline V gene encodes CDR1 MNHNY and CDR2 SVGAGI (reference sequence).